The entry below describes one T cell receptor beta chain. Its antigen is unknown. Repertoires were generated with immunoSEQ multiplex PCR, while TCRdb's copy carries only in-frame clones and drops some. Of fewer than 120,000 clones detected, about 90% appear once; the ten largest clones hold roughly 15%. The CDR3 covers 16 residues. The data belong to a study of T cell responses to AZD1222 COVID-19 vaccine. Regarding the study as a whole: There were mostly white British donors and more females than males, and clonal diversity was possibly underestimated. Baseline serostatus was positive in only six AZD1222 recipients. Vaccination with two AZD1222 doses was followed by a rise in Spike-specific TCR breadth and depth. Sampling captured repertoires only after the peak T cell response.

The V and J genes are TRBV21-1 and TRBJ1-4. TRBV21-1 is deemed a pseudogene. The clonotype originates from an adult who received the AZD1222 COVID-19 vaccine. Here the sequenced sample was peripheral blood, taken 28 days after the second AZD1222 dose. The CDR3 DNA reads as TGTGCCAGCAGCAAAGCGCTTTCCCCGAGAAATGAAAAACTGTTTTTT. This translates into CASSKALSPRNEKLFF.